The next 25 T cell receptor beta chains were all read from a single sample in a study of T cell responses to AZD1222 COVID-19 vaccine. TCRdb keeps only in-frame clones here, not all; method: immunoSEQ multiplex PCR. The sample lists about 120,000 clones, 90% occurring once. The sample here was peripheral blood, taken on day 0 of AZD1222 vaccination. These receptor sequences come from an adult in good health.

The rearrangement uses TRBV30 and TRBJ2-5, with D perhaps matching TRBD2 (5 bases). V was cut by 0 bases and J by 9 bases, with 11 bases left in between. The germline V gene has CDR1 GTSNPN and CDR2 SVGIG (reference sequence). The CDR3 is 12 residues long. The CDR3 DNA reads TGTGCCTGGAGTGTAAGCGGTGGGCCCCAGTACTTC. Protein sequence: CAWSVSGGPQYF.

This chain joins TRBV4-2 and TRBJ1-4; D is perhaps TRBD1 (6 bases). The V and J ends lost 6 bases and 7 bases respectively, with 27 bases between them. This CDR3 is 18 amino acids long. Germline-derived CDR1 and CDR2 are LGHNA and YNFKEQ. The CDR3: CASRKGDNRELFREKLFF. The CDR3 DNA reads as TGTGCCAGCAGGAAAGGGGATAACAGGGAGCTCTTTCGTGAAAAACTGTTTTTT.

The V and J genes are TRBV6-5 and TRBJ2-5; possibly TRBD2 for D (5 bases). The CDR3 has 15 residues. Trimming took 7 bases from V and 0 from J, leaving 15 bases between them. Germline V lookup: CDR1 MNHEY, CDR2 SVGAGI. As DNA, the CDR3 is TGTGCCAGCACCTCCGAGGGCAGGAACCAAGAGACCCAGTACTTC. Translation: CASTSEGRNQETQYF.

This chain joins TRBV7-3 and TRBJ2-5; D is possibly TRBD1 or TRBD2 (6 bases each). Trimming left V 0 bases short and J 4 bases short, with 12 bases between. Germline V gene sequence: CDR1 SGHTA, CDR2 FQGTGA. The length of the CDR3 is 15 residues. The CDR3 DNA reads TGTGCCAGCAGCTTAACGAGGGGGGATGGAGAGACCCAGTACTTC. Amino acids: CASSLTRGDGETQYF. Full variable domain (missing parts from reference TRBV7-3 and TRBJ2-5): GAGVSQTPSNKVTEKGKYVELRCDPISGHTALYWYRQSLGQGPEFLIYFQGTGAADDSGLPNDRFFAVRPEGSVSTLKIQRTERGDSAVYLCASSLTRGDGETQYFGPGTRLLVL.

The V gene is TRBV28, the J gene TRBJ1-2; D is perhaps TRBD1 (5 bases). The CDR3 totals 12 residues. Germline-derived CDR1 and CDR2 are MDHEN and SYDVKM. Trimming removed 6 bases at V and 4 bases at J, with 9 bases between. The CDR3 loop is CASRGTAYGYTF. CDR3 in DNA: TGTGCCAGCAGGGGGACCGCCTATGGCTACACCTTC.

The chain is built from TRBV19 and TRBJ2-3, with 12 positions matching TRBD2. Germline values: CDR1 LNHDA, CDR2 SQIVND (reference sequence). The CDR3 runs to 15 residues. Losses at the gene ends were 2 bases for V and 6 bases for J; bases not matched to a gene: 3. CDR3 sequence (DNA): TGTGCCAGTAGTATACTAGCGGGGGGGTTGGATACGCAGTATTTT. Amino acid sequence: CASSILAGGLDTQYF. The whole variable domain, remainder taken from reference TRBV19 and TRBJ2-3, is DGGITQSPKYLFRKEGQNVTLSCEQNLNHDAMYWYRQDPGQGLRLIYYSQIVNDFQKGDIAEGYSVSREKKESFPLTVTSAQKNPTAFYLCASSILAGGLDTQYFGPGTRLTVL.

This chain joins TRBV2 and TRBJ2-7; D is uncertain. V shed 3 bases and J shed 1 base, with 10 bases lying between them. Germline V gene lookup returns CDR1 SNHLY and CDR2 FYNNEI. CDR3 size: 14 residues. This CDR3 reads CASSDSLNSYEQYF. For the CDR3, the DNA is TGTGCCAGCAGTGATTCACTTAATTCCTACGAGCAGTACTTC.

J is TRBJ1-1 and V is TRBV6-2 or TRBV6-3; a weak D match, TRBD1 (5 bases). This CDR3 comprises 16 residues. Deletions cut 1 base from V and 1 base from J, with 13 bases between. The V gene's germline CDR1 is MNHEY and CDR2 SVGEGT. This CDR3 is CASSYFPTVPNTEAFF. The CDR3 DNA reads as TGTGCCAGCAGTTACTTCCCGACAGTCCCGAACACTGAAGCTTTCTTT.

The rearrangement joins TRBV9 to TRBJ2-2; 7 nucleotides align to TRBD1. The CDR3 spans 15 residues. V was pared by 0 bases and J by 3 bases, with 2 bases of the junction left unmatched. The germline gives CDR1 SGDLS, CDR2 YYNGEE. The CDR3, as DNA: TGTGCCAGCAGCGTAGTTCAGGGGGACACCGGGGAGCTGTTTTTT. This encodes CASSVVQGDTGELFF.

The chain is built from TRBV4-2 and TRBJ2-7; the D is unclear. Trimming removed 9 bases from V and 1 base from J, with 28 bases in between. The V gene's germline CDR1 is LGHNA and CDR2 YNFKEQ. This CDR3 comprises 18 residues. The CDR3 bases are TGTGCCAGTACACTAACCACACCACCTGACCCCCCATCCTACGAGCAGTACTTC. Translation gives CASTLTTPPDPPSYEQYF.

The CDR3 DNA is TGTGCCAGCAGCCTACTAGGGACAGGGAGAGAGACCCAGTACTTC. This encodes CASSLLGTGRETQYF. This chain connects TRBV25-1 to TRBJ2-5, with 9 bases fitting TRBD1. The CDR3 is 15 residues long. Germline CDR1 reads MGHDK; CDR2 reads SYGVNS. Trimming took 6 bases from V and 4 from J; bases not matched to a gene: 9.

The rearrangement uses TRBV4-2 and TRBJ2-5; perhaps TRBD2 as D (6 bases). The CDR3 covers 20 residues. V lost 3 bases, J lost 2 bases, and 28 bases lay in between. The germline CDR1 and CDR2 sequences are LGHNA and YNFKEQ. CDR3 sequence reads: CASSHRTRAGPGGGQETQYF. The CDR3 DNA reads TGTGCCAGCAGCCACCGAACGCGAGCGGGTCCAGGTGGGGGGCAAGAGACCCAGTACTTC.

The chain is built from TRBV7-9 and TRBJ1-5; 8 bases agree with TRBD1. With 4 bases clipped from V and 3 bases from J, the junction kept 5 bases outside the gene matches. The germline CDR1 and CDR2 sequences are SEHNR and FQNEAQ (reference sequence). This CDR3 is 15 amino acids long. The DNA of the CDR3 is TGTGCCAGCAGCTCCGGGACAGGAATCAATCAGCCCCAGCATTTT. This codes for CASSSGTGINQPQHF.

This clone showed up just a few times. The J gene is TRBJ1-6, the V gene TRBV6-5; maybe TRBD1 (6 bases). The CDR3 has 14 residues. Germline V gives CDR1 MNHEY, CDR2 SVGAGI. Trimming cost V 5 bases and J 6 bases, with 11 bases left between them. The CDR3 sequence is CASSKQGRNSPLHF. CDR3 sequence (DNA): TGTGCCAGCAGTAAACAGGGACGTAATTCACCCCTCCACTTT.

The J gene is TRBJ2-1, the V gene TRBV5-1; D is perhaps TRBD1 (6 bases). CDR3 length: 14 amino acids. Germline CDR1 and CDR2: SGHRS and YFSETQ. Trimming stripped 4 bases from V and 3 bases from J, with 11 bases between. The CDR3, as DNA: TGCGCCAGCAGCGGGGGCCTACTCTACAATGAGCAGTTCTTC. Its translation: CASSGGLLYNEQFF.

This rearrangement joins TRBV4-2 to TRBJ1-1; 7 positions match TRBD1. This CDR3 is 14 amino acids long. Germline lookup yields CDR1 LGHNA and CDR2 YNFKEQ. After removal of 5 bases from V and 7 bases from J, the junction contained 10 bases not matched to a gene. CDR3 coding DNA: TGTGCCAGCAGCTTCTCGAGTCAGGGGGGTGAAGCTTTCTTT. Protein sequence: CASSFSSQGGEAFF.

The chain combines TRBV6-5 with TRBJ2-7; TRBD1 might be the D (6 bases). CDR1 and CDR2 (germline): MNHEY, SVGAGI. V dropped 6 bases and J dropped 2 bases, with 14 bases sitting between them. CDR3 size: 14 residues. The CDR3 sequence is CASRNREPPYEQYF. The CDR3 DNA reads as TGTGCCAGCAGGAACAGGGAGCCCCCCTACGAGCAGTACTTC.

The sample holds one count of this clone. This sequence joins TRBV6-1 and TRBJ1-5, with 7 bases matching TRBD1. The CDR3 is 14 amino acids. J lost 7 bases, V lost 3 bases, and 6 bases had no gene match. Germline assignment: CDR1 MNHNS and CDR2 SASEGT. The CDR3: CASSDGQGEQPQHF. The CDR3 DNA follows: TGTGCCAGCAGTGACGGTCAGGGGGAACAGCCCCAGCATTTT.

DNA of the CDR3: TGTGCCAGCAGTTTATTGGGGACAGCATCCGGGGCCAACGTCCTGACTTTC. Translated: CASSLLGTASGANVLTF. This chain connects TRBV28 to TRBJ2-6; 7 nucleotides match TRBD1. Trimming removed 1 base from V and 4 bases from J; junction bases left unmatched: 7. CDR1 MDHEN and CDR2 SYDVKM come from the germline V gene. This CDR3 contains 17 residues.

This chain uses TRBV25-1 with TRBJ1-5; unclear D gene. The CDR3 has 14 residues. CDR1 MGHDK and CDR2 SYGVNS come from the germline V gene. V was cut by 8 bases and J by 2 bases, with 13 bases left in between. CDR3: CASSEGMGNQPQHF. CDR3 in DNA: TGTGCCAGCTCGGAGGGCATGGGCAATCAGCCCCAGCATTTT.

This clone came up once. The CDR3 DNA follows: TGTGCCACCAGTGGTCTGGACAGTCCTGGCTACACCTTC. Protein product: CATSGLDSPGYTF. The rearrangement joins TRBV24-1 to TRBJ1-2, with D perhaps matching TRBD1 (6 bases). V was cut by 5 bases and J by 7 bases, with 13 bases left in between. The CDR3 has 13 residues. Germline CDR1 is KGHDR and CDR2 is SFDVKD.

The chain joins TRBV4-3 to TRBJ1-6; D is uncertain. Trimming removed 4 bases at V and 0 bases at J, with 10 bases between. Germline V lookup: CDR1 LGHNA, CDR2 YSLEER. This CDR3 contains 16 residues. CDR3 nucleotides: TGCGCCAGCAGCCCGTCTATTAGCTCCTATAATTCACCCCTCCACTTT. Its protein is CASSPSISSYNSPLHF.

A few counts support this clone. The CDR3 loop is CASSPRPGGKLFF. The CDR3 bases are TGTGCCAGCAGCCCCCGTCCCGGGGGAAAACTGTTTTTT. The chain has TRBV7-9 and TRBJ1-4; tentatively, D is TRBD1 (5 bases). The CDR3 is 13 amino acids. The germline CDR1 and CDR2 sequences are SEHNR and FQNEAQ (reference sequence). Trimming removed 5 bases at V and 10 bases at J, with 14 bases between.

The chain couples TRBV7-9 to TRBJ1-1; D gene ambiguous. The germline V gene has CDR1 SEHNR and CDR2 FQNEAQ (reference sequence). Trimming took off 5 bases at V and 8 bases at J, with 12 bases between the two ends. This CDR3 has 12 amino acids. The CDR3 sequence: CASSLAGLEAFF. CDR3 nucleotide sequence: TGTGCCAGCAGCCTGGCGGGGTTAGAAGCTTTCTTT.

The gene calls are TRBV6-5 and TRBJ1-1; 7 bases are a match to TRBD1. The V gene's germline CDR1 is MNHEY and CDR2 SVGAGI. This CDR3 has 13 amino acids. The V and J ends lost 4 bases and 4 bases, in that order; junction bases with no gene match: 3. The CDR3 DNA is TGTGCCAGCAGTTCCCGGGACAGCACTGAAGCTTTCTTT. Encoded protein: CASSSRDSTEAFF.